Presented here are 20 T cell receptor beta chains from one specimen sequenced in a study of human T cells and chemical hapten exposure. TCRdb ran MiXCR on the RACE reads and lists one entry per CDR3 protein. The sample includes approximately 90,000 distinct CDR3 sequences, about 28% of them seen just once. Time point in this sample: patch test 3, about 24 weeks after DPC sensitization. Described treatment: therapeutic diphenylcyclopropenone sensitization with weekly scalp DPC. Sequencing was performed on whole blood, taken in connection with sensitization to the hapten diphenylcyclopropenone (DPC). The source is a man between 40 and 49 years old with alopecia areata. Some clones in this sample may be carry-over from other donors' samples.

This clonotype was picked up a small number of times. The chain carries TRBV2 and TRBJ2-5; D ambiguous. The V gene lost 2 bases and the J gene lost 4 bases, with 8 bases spanning the gap. There are 13 residues in the CDR3. CDR1 and CDR2 from the germline V gene are SNHLY and FYNNEI. The CDR3 DNA is TGTGCCAGCAGTGAACAAGGACGAGAGACCCAGTACTTC. Its protein product is CASSEQGRETQYF.

The genes are TRBV12-3 or TRBV12-4 and TRBJ2-1, with 9 nucleotides matching TRBD2. The CDR3 runs 15 residues. Trimming at V came to 6 bases and at J to 8 bases, leaving 11 bases not matched to a gene. CDR3 nucleotides: TGTGCCAGCAGCCCTGTAGGAGCGGGAGGCCATGAGCAGTTCTTC. It encodes CASSPVGAGGHEQFF.

CDR3 protein: CASKRTSGSLEQYF. In DNA, the CDR3 is TGTGCCAGCAAGAGGACTAGCGGGTCCTTGGAGCAGTACTTC. The genes are TRBV4-2 and TRBJ2-7; TRBD2 matches at 11 bases. This CDR3 has 14 amino acids. The J segment lost 7 bases and the V segment lost 7 bases, leaving 9 bases of the junction unmatched. CDR1 is LGHNA and CDR2 is YNFKEQ in the germline V gene.

This clonotype occurred a few times. J is TRBJ1-1 and V is TRBV7-9, with a possible D match to TRBD1 (6 bases). The V gene's germline CDR1 is SEHNR and CDR2 FQNEAQ (reference sequence). V was pared by 5 bases and J by 4 bases, with 14 bases between. The CDR3 length is 14 residues. As DNA, the CDR3 is TGTGCCAGCAGCCGTAGTACAGGGAGCACTGAAGCTTTCTTT. Its translation: CASSRSTGSTEAFF. Based on the CDR3 plus reference TRBV7-9 and TRBJ1-1, the full variable domain is DTGVSQNPRHKITKRGQNVTFRCDPISEHNRLYWYRQTLGQGPEFLTYFQNEAQLEKSRLLSDRFSAERPKGSFSTLEIQRTEQGDSAMYLCASSRSTGSTEAFFGQGTRLTVV.

This clonotype appeared many times. V usage is TRBV3-1 and J usage is TRBJ2-2; D is unclear. V was trimmed by 1 base and J by 4 bases, leaving 10 bases between them. This CDR3 has 15 amino acids. Germline CDR1 LGHDT, CDR2 YNNKEL (reference sequence). CDR3 in amino acids: CASSQVSIGTGELFF. The CDR3 DNA sequence: TGTGCCAGCAGCCAAGTTAGCATCGGCACCGGGGAGCTGTTTTTT.

This clonotype was seen a handful of times. The rearrangement links TRBV9 to TRBJ1-3; D unresolved. CDR3 length: 14 residues. Germline CDR1 SGDLS, CDR2 YYNGEE. V lost 0 bases and J lost 0, with 4 bases in between. CDR3 amino acids: CASSVGNSGNTIYF. Here the CDR3 DNA reads TGTGCCAGCAGCGTAGGTAACTCTGGAAACACCATATATTTT.

V and J are TRBV10-2 and TRBJ1-1; a possible D gene is TRBD1 (5 bases). Per the germline V gene, CDR1 is WSHSY and CDR2 is SAAADI. CDR3 size: 14 residues. The ends were cut back, 7 bases at V and 5 bases at J, with 17 bases in the middle. The CDR3 region is CASTTGGGTTEAFF. For the CDR3, the DNA is TGCGCCAGCACCACGGGGGGGGGAACAACTGAAGCTTTCTTT.

The gene calls are TRBV7-2 and TRBJ2-5; 9 positions agree with TRBD2. Looked up from germline, CDR1 is SGHTA and CDR2 is FQGNSA. The CDR3 extends over 14 amino acids. Trimming cost V 7 bases and J 2 bases; bases outside gene matches: 5. Here the CDR3 reads CASNPSGAQETQYF. In nucleotides, the CDR3 is TGTGCCAGCAACCCTAGCGGGGCTCAAGAGACCCAGTACTTC.

This clonotype has more than one count but fewer than ten. This sequence joins TRBV6-1 and TRBJ2-3, with 7 bases identical to TRBD2. From germline, CDR1 is MNHNS and CDR2 SASEGT. V lost 4 bases and J lost 0; bases outside the gene matches: 7. The CDR3 totals 16 residues. This chain's CDR3 is CASSAASGTSTDTQYF. In DNA form, the CDR3 reads TGTGCCAGCAGTGCTGCTAGCGGAACTAGCACAGATACGCAGTATTTT.

The chain is built from TRBV29-1 and TRBJ2-5; a weak D match, TRBD1 (5 bases). Germline-derived CDR1 and CDR2 are SQVTM and ANQGSEA. This CDR3 has 12 residues. The CDR3 DNA is TGCAGTGGGGCCCCGGACCAAGAGACCCAGTACTTC. Translated, it gives CSGAPDQETQYF.

This chain uses TRBV28 with TRBJ2-3, with 10 nucleotides matching TRBD2. After removal of 3 bases from V and 4 bases from J, the junction contained 16 bases not matched to a gene. The germline V gene has CDR1 MDHEN and CDR2 SYDVKM. The CDR3 consists of 19 residues. The CDR3 loop is CASSLGAGTSAPVADTQYF. The CDR3 DNA reads as TGTGCCAGCAGTTTGGGGGCCGGGACTAGCGCGCCGGTGGCAGATACGCAGTATTTT.

The CDR3 loop reads CASSRQGGADTQYF. CDR3 sequence (DNA): TGTGCCAGCAGCCGACAGGGGGGCGCAGATACGCAGTATTTT. The chain combines TRBV12-3 or TRBV12-4 with TRBJ2-3; 9 nucleotides align to TRBD1. J was trimmed by 4 bases and V by 6 bases; bases with no gene match: 5. CDR3 length: 14 residues.

This chain links TRBV28 with TRBJ2-2, with 11 bases lining up with TRBD2. This CDR3 contains 16 residues. CDR1 MDHEN and CDR2 SYDVKM come from the germline V gene. V lost 2 bases and J lost 6; bases outside the gene matches: 5. The CDR3 nucleotides read TGTGCCAGCAGTTTACTACTAGCGGGAGTAGCCGGGGAGCTGTTTTTT. It codes for CASSLLLAGVAGELFF.

With regard to this clonotype: An end of the junction differs from the germline gene, which may be a read error. The chain recombines TRBV6-2 or TRBV6-3 with TRBJ2-3; D unresolved. The CDR3 spans 12 residues. Germline V gene sequence: CDR1 MNHEY, CDR2 SVGEGT. CDR3 protein: CASRYSTDTQYF. The CDR3 nucleotides are TGTGCCAGCCGTTATAGCACAGATACGCAGTATTTT.

The V gene is TRBV6-5, the J gene TRBJ2-3; a possible D gene is TRBD1 (6 bases). V lost 6 bases, J lost 5 bases, and 12 bases lay in between. Germline V gene lookup returns CDR1 MNHEY and CDR2 SVGAGI. The CDR3 has 13 residues. The CDR3 loop reads CASRKQGGDTQYF. The CDR3 coding sequence is TGTGCCAGCAGGAAACAGGGTGGAGATACGCAGTATTTT.

This chain connects TRBV20-1 to TRBJ2-1, with D possibly being TRBD1 (6 bases). The CDR3 is 14 amino acids. Per the germline V gene, CDR1 is DFQATT and CDR2 is SNEGSKA (reference sequence). V shed 5 bases and J shed 5 bases, with 16 bases lying between them. CDR3 protein: CSAFRGGRDNEQFF. CDR3 nucleotide sequence: TGCAGTGCTTTCCGTGGGGGCAGGGACAATGAGCAGTTCTTC.

The chain couples TRBV6-1 to TRBJ1-1, with a possible D match to TRBD1 (6 bases). CDR1 and CDR2 from the germline V gene are MNHNS and SASEGT. CDR3 length: 11 residues. For the CDR3, the DNA is TGTGGAACCGGGACAAGGCACGAAGCTTTCTTT. Translation: CGTGTRHEAFF.

This clonotype occurred a few times. The chain is built from TRBV7-9 and TRBJ2-2; TRBD1 aligns across 7 bases. The junction had 12 bases not matched to a gene; V was cut back by 4 bases and J by 1 base. Germline values: CDR1 SEHNR, CDR2 FQNEAQ (reference sequence). This CDR3 contains 18 residues. CDR3 in DNA: TGTGCCAGCAGCTGGGACAGCGCCTTTACTCTGAACACCGGGGAGCTGTTTTTT. It is translated as CASSWDSAFTLNTGELFF.

V gene TRBV5-1 combines with J gene TRBJ1-1; TRBD1 matches at 8 bases. V shed 0 bases, J shed 6 bases, and the junction held 10 bases outside the gene matches. This CDR3 comprises 16 residues. Per the germline V gene, CDR1 is SGHRS and CDR2 is YFSETQ. The CDR3 is CASSLVPGGGLAEAFF. The CDR3 DNA is TGCGCCAGCAGCTTGGTACCAGGGGGCGGATTGGCTGAAGCTTTCTTT.

The chain uses TRBV18 and TRBJ1-6, with TRBD1 matching 8 bases. Per the germline V gene, CDR1 is KGHSH and CDR2 is LQKENI. V lost 6 bases, J lost 10 bases, and 11 bases stayed unmatched. This CDR3 spans 15 amino acids. In nucleotides, the CDR3 is TGTGCCAGCTCTCCCGACAGGGGTACAAGATCACCCCTCCACTTT. Amino acid sequence: CASSPDRGTRSPLHF.